This record covers a single TCR beta chain. Its cognate antigen is unknown. This entry is derived from a study of shared clonotypes between healthy human individuals. Study-wide background: For every donor, three CD4 naive, three CD4 memory, two CD8 naive and one CD8 memory plates were used. Whole-study findings and limits: Clonotype sharing among donors likely depends on sequencing depth.

Looked up from germline, CDR1 is SNHLY and CDR2 is FYNNEI. Trimming took 6 bases from V and 0 from J, leaving 14 bases between them. The CDR3 sequence is 15 residues long. The assay was run at deep level. Each replicate PCR on the sorted subsets used 200 to 250 ng DNA (roughly 32,000 T cell genomes). Using immunoSEQ multiplex PCR, the repertoire was profiled, and TCRdb retains in-frame clones only, with some absent. The table shows 2.5 million or so clones, with approximately 92% occurring only once. The receptor was isolated from a man younger than 35 in good health. Source material: naive CD4+ T cells sorted from blood. Subset indicated: CD45RA+ positively selected. The chain has TRBV2 and TRBJ2-5, with D perhaps TRBD1 (7 bases). The CDR3 DNA sequence: TGTGCCAGCAGCGGGGGACAGACTAACCAAGAGACCCAGTACTTC. It translates to CASSGGQTNQETQYF. Combining the CDR3 with reference TRBV2 and TRBJ2-5 gives the whole variable domain EPEVTQTPSHQVTQMGQEVILRCVPISNHLYFYWYRQILGQKVEFLVSFYNNEISEKSEIFDDQFSVERPDGSNFTLKIRSTKLEDSAMYFCASSGGQTNQETQYFGPGTRLLVL.